Sequencing of this TCR beta chain was carried out in a study of shared clonotypes between healthy human individuals. The ends were cut back, 4 bases at V and 4 bases at J, with 11 bases in the middle. Germline CDR1 MNHEY, CDR2 SVGAGI. CDR3 length equals 14 residues. Only CD45RO-negative cells positively selected for CCR7 counted as naive CD8 cells, so terminally differentiated effector memory CD45RA+ cells were excluded. Free of recent acute infections or vaccinations, the donors were healthy HIV-negative adults. As for this clone: The sample contains more than one DNA sequence encoding this CDR3.

Replicate sorted-subset PCRs were loaded with around 0.2 ug DNA, 31,000 or so T cell genomes. The repertoire was sequenced with immunoSEQ multiplex PCR; TCRdb's copy has only in-frame clones and lacks some. The repertoire holds about 2.1 million clones, with about 94% as singletons. The receptor comes from a man aged 18 to 30 in good health. Some clones in this sample may be carry-over from other donors' samples. The sample comprised naive CD8+ T cells from PBMCs. This chain joins TRBV6-5 and TRBJ2-1; possibly TRBD1 or TRBD2 for D (5 bases each). DNA of the CDR3: TGTGCCAGCAGTTTGCCTGGGGGTTACAATGAGCAGTTCTTC. This codes for CASSLPGGYNEQFF.